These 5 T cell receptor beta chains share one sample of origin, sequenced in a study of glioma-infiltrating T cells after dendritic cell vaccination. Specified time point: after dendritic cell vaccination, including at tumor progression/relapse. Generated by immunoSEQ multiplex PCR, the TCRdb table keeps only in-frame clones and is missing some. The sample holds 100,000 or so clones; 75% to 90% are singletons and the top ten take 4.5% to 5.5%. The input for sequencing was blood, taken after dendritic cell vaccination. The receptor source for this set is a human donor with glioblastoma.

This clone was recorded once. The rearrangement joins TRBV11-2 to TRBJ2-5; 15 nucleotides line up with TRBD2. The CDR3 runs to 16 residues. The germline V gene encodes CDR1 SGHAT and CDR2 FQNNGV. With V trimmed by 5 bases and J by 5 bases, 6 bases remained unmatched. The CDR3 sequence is CASSPWTSGGAETQYF. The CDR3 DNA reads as TGTGCCAGCAGCCCTTGGACTAGCGGGGGGGCGGAGACCCAGTACTTC.

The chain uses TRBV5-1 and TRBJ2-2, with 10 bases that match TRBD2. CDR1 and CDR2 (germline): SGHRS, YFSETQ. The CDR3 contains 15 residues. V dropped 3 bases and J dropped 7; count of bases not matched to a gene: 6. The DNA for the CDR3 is TGCGCCAGCAGCTCCATAGCGGGAGGAGGCGGGGAGCTGTTTTTT. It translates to CASSSIAGGGGELFF.

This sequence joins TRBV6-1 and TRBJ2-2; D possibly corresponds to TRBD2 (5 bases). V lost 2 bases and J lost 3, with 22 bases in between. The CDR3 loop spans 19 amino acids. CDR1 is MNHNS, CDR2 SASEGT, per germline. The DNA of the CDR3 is TGTGCCAGCAGTGAAAATCTGGTGCCGTCGCTCGGGGACACCGGGGAGCTGTTTTTT. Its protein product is CASSENLVPSLGDTGELFF.

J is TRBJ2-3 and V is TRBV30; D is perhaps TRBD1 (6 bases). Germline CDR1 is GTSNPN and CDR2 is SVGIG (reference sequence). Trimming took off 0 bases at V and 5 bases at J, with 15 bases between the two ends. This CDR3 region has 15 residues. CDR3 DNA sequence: TGTGCCTGGAGTGTACAAGGGGGTGGTGTAGATACGCAGTATTTT. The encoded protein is CAWSVQGGGVDTQYF.

Written as DNA, the CDR3 is TGTGCCAGCAGCGTAGCTACTTTGGGGCACGAGCAGTACTTC. It translates to CASSVATLGHEQYF. This chain joins TRBV9 and TRBJ2-7; a possible D gene is TRBD1 (5 bases). The germline V gene has CDR1 SGDLS and CDR2 YYNGEE. V was cut by 0 bases and J by 5 bases, with 12 bases left in between. The CDR3 sequence is 14 residues long.